The 19 T cell receptor beta chains below were found in one sample sequenced in a study of blood T cell repertoires in COVID-19. Here immunoSEQ multiplex PCR was the method, and the copy in TCRdb shows in-frame clones only, minus some. Here the sample spans more than 60,000 clones, more than 75% being singletons. The sequenced material came from peripheral blood. These receptor sequences come from a human donor in a cohort sampled during active COVID-19.

V usage is TRBV9 and J usage is TRBJ1-2; D uncertain. The CDR3 has 16 amino acids. V lost 0 bases to trimming and J lost 0 bases, with 12 bases between them. Germline V gene lookup returns CDR1 SGDLS and CDR2 YYNGEE. CDR3 sequence: CASSVGQWEANYGYTF. The CDR3 DNA sequence: TGTGCCAGCAGCGTAGGTCAGTGGGAGGCTAACTATGGCTACACCTTC.

CDR3 coding DNA: TGTGCCAGCAGTTCGGACAGCTGGCAGCCCCAGCATTTT. The encoded protein is CASSSDSWQPQHF. V is TRBV27 and J is TRBJ1-5; weak D call: TRBD1 (6 bases). The CDR3 consists of 13 residues. Germline V gives CDR1 MNHEY, CDR2 SMNVEV (reference sequence). V was pared by 4 bases and J by 7 bases, with 11 bases between.

The chain uses TRBV27 and TRBJ2-1, with 7 bases lining up with TRBD1. The CDR3 is 15 amino acids. J was trimmed by 8 bases and V by 3 bases; bases with no gene match: 10. Looked up from germline, CDR1 is MNHEY and CDR2 is SMNVEV (reference sequence). In DNA form, the CDR3 reads TGTGCCAGCAGTTTGCAGGGGGTTCCCCATCATGAGCAGTTCTTC. Translation: CASSLQGVPHHEQFF.

In its sample, this clone was seen once. This chain links TRBV7-9 with TRBJ2-1; tentatively, D is TRBD2 (6 bases). CDR1 is SEHNR and CDR2 is FQNEAQ in the germline V gene (reference sequence). Trimming took 0 bases from V and 9 from J, leaving 6 bases between them. The length of the CDR3 is 12 residues. Here the CDR3 DNA reads TGTGCCAGCAGCTTAGCGGGGGGTGAGCAGTTCTTC. Translating gives CASSLAGGEQFF.

This rearrangement joins TRBV12-3 or TRBV12-4 to TRBJ2-7; 7 nucleotides align to TRBD2. The V and J ends lost 3 bases and 7 bases, in that order; junction bases with no gene match: 3. The CDR3 spans 12 residues. The CDR3 loop reads CASSFQGGEQYF. The DNA for the CDR3 is TGTGCCAGCAGTTTTCAGGGAGGGGAGCAGTACTTC.

The J gene is TRBJ1-2, the V gene TRBV5-6; 9 bases line up with TRBD1. V dropped 4 bases and J dropped 2; count of bases not matched to a gene: 6. Germline values: CDR1 SGHDT, CDR2 YYEEEE. The CDR3 contains 15 residues. CDR3 sequence: CASSPSGTGNYGYTF. Written as DNA, the CDR3 is TGTGCCAGCAGCCCCTCTGGGACAGGGAACTATGGCTACACCTTC.

CDR3 amino acids: CASSMSGGHYEQYF. CDR3 bases: TGTGCCAGTAGTATGTCAGGGGGACACTACGAGCAGTACTTC. The V gene is TRBV19, the J gene TRBJ2-7; 7 positions match TRBD1. The CDR3 has 14 amino acids. Germline V gene sequence: CDR1 LNHDA, CDR2 SQIVND (reference sequence). V lost 3 bases and J lost 3; bases outside the gene matches: 5.

This clone was seen a handful of times. The chain joins TRBV7-9 to TRBJ2-7; 12 bases map to TRBD1. The CDR3 loop spans 17 amino acids. CDR1 and CDR2 (germline): SEHNR, FQNEAQ (reference sequence). V dropped 5 bases and J dropped 2; count of bases not matched to a gene: 10. The CDR3 DNA is TGTGCCAGCAGCCCAGGGCCGCGGGACAGGGGGCCCTACGAGCAGTACTTC. Residues: CASSPGPRDRGPYEQYF.

The chain uses TRBV12-5 and TRBJ2-3; 11 bases line up with TRBD2. The CDR3 has 16 amino acids. V lost 4 bases to trimming and J lost 0 bases; unmatched junction nucleotides: 3. Germline V gene sequence: CDR1 LGHNT, CDR2 FRNRAP. CDR3 amino acids: CASGSGLAASTDTQYF. The CDR3 DNA reads as TGTGCTAGTGGTTCGGGACTAGCGGCTAGCACAGATACGCAGTATTTT.

The rearrangement uses TRBV19 and TRBJ2-1, with D possibly being TRBD1 (5 bases). CDR1 is LNHDA, CDR2 SQIVND, per germline (reference sequence). The CDR3 totals 12 residues. Trimming removed 5 bases at V and 10 bases at J, with 12 bases between. CDR3 sequence reads: CASSARWGEQFF. The DNA of the CDR3 is TGTGCCAGTAGTGCTCGGTGGGGCGAGCAGTTCTTC.

This chain connects TRBV9 to TRBJ2-3; the match to TRBD2 covers 13 bases. Germline V gene data show CDR1 as SGDLS and CDR2 as YYNGEE. CDR3 length: 16 residues. The V gene end was trimmed by 0 bases and the J gene end by 6 bases; junction bases not matched to a gene: 4. The chain's CDR3 is CASSVEGLAGLDTQYF. CDR3 DNA: TGTGCCAGCAGCGTAGAGGGACTAGCGGGGTTGGATACGCAGTATTTT.

V usage is TRBV10-3 and J usage is TRBJ1-1; 7 nucleotides line up with TRBD1. Germline CDR1 reads ENHRY; CDR2 reads SYGVKD. V shed 2 bases, J shed 6 bases, and the junction held 6 bases outside the gene matches. This CDR3 spans 14 amino acids. CDR3: CAISETGTAPEAFF. For the CDR3, the DNA is TGTGCCATCAGTGAGACTGGGACAGCCCCTGAAGCTTTCTTT.

This clone was detected only once. Compared with germline, one end of the junction differs, possibly owing to a read error. V and J are TRBV7-3 and TRBJ2-7; TRBD2 matches at 13 bases. The CDR3 has 13 residues. CDR1 is SGHTA and CDR2 is FQGTGA in the germline V gene. The CDR3 DNA reads as TGTGCCAGCAGCCCTGGGACTAGCGGGGAGCGGTACTTC. Residues: CASSPGTSGERYF. The full variable domain, completed using reference TRBV7-3 and TRBJ2-7, is GAGVSQTPSNKVTEKGKYVELRCDPISGHTALYWYRQSLGQGPEFLIYFQGTGAADDSGLPNDRFFAVRPEGSVSTLKIQRTERGDSAVYLCASSPGTSGERYFGPGTRLTVT.

The gene calls are TRBV18 and TRBJ1-2; the match to TRBD1 covers 8 bases. The CDR3 runs 15 residues. CDR1 is KGHSH, CDR2 LQKENI, per germline. J gave up 6 bases and V 1 base, and 7 bases lay outside the gene matches. CDR3 region: CASSPQDRAVDGYTF. CDR3 coding DNA: TGTGCCAGCTCACCACAGGACAGGGCAGTTGATGGCTACACCTTC. Variable domain in full (rest from reference TRBV18 and TRBJ1-2): NAGVMQNPRHLVRRRGQEARLRCSPMKGHSHVYWYRQLPEEGLKFMVYLQKENIIDESGMPKERFSAEFPKEGPSILRIQQVVRGDSAAYFCASSPQDRAVDGYTFGSGTRLTVV.

The chain recombines TRBV19 with TRBJ1-5; D is unresolved. The CDR3 runs to 16 residues. CDR1 and CDR2 from the germline V gene are LNHDA and SQIVND (reference sequence). V gave up 8 bases and J gave up 0 bases, with 17 bases separating them. The CDR3 bases are TGTGCCAGTGCCACCCGTCAGTCTAGTAGCAATCAGCCCCAGCATTTT. This gives the protein CASATRQSSSNQPQHF.

The chain combines TRBV4-2 with TRBJ2-1, with 10 bases lining up with TRBD2. Germline V gene data show CDR1 as LGHNA and CDR2 as YNFKEQ. V shed 9 bases, J shed 5 bases, and the junction held 13 bases outside the gene matches. The CDR3 is 16 residues long. This chain's CDR3 is CASTSGTGGDNNEQFF. Written as DNA, the CDR3 is TGTGCCAGTACTAGCGGGACCGGGGGGGATAACAATGAGCAGTTCTTC.

This clone was observed a few times. V usage is TRBV7-2 and J usage is TRBJ2-5; D perhaps matches TRBD2 (7 bases). The V end was cut by 5 bases, the J end by 5 bases, with 15 bases between. CDR3 size: 14 residues. Germline V gene sequence: CDR1 SGHTA, CDR2 FQGNSA. The CDR3 DNA follows: TGTGCCAGCAGCCCATGGGGGGGGCAGGAGACCCAGTACTTC. This sequence encodes CASSPWGGQETQYF.

The V call is TRBV7-2, the J call TRBJ1-1; TRBD1 matches 9 bases. In germline, CDR1 is SGHTA, CDR2 FQGNSA. This CDR3 is built from 15 residues. The J segment lost 5 bases and the V segment lost 0 bases, leaving 4 bases of the junction unmatched. CDR3 DNA sequence: TGTGCCAGCAGCTTAGCCGGACAGGGGCTTACTGAAGCTTTCTTT. Encoded protein: CASSLAGQGLTEAFF.

The chain combines TRBV6-2 or TRBV6-3 with TRBJ2-7; TRBD1 matches at 10 bases. V lost 2 bases to trimming and J lost 5 bases; unmatched junction nucleotides: 3. The germline V gene encodes CDR1 MNHEY and CDR2 SVGEGT. The CDR3 is 14 amino acids. The CDR3 DNA is TGTGCCAGCAGTTACGGGACAGGGGTCGACGAGCAGTACTTC. Protein product: CASSYGTGVDEQYF.